These T cell receptor beta chains were read from a single sample in a study of T cell changes during pregnancy in multiple sclerosis. TCRdb's copy holds only in-frame clones and misses some; the assay was immunoSEQ multiplex PCR. The sample has more than 70,000 clones, 85% to 95% seen once; the top ten hold under 3%. The source material was peripheral blood, sampled before pregnancy. The receptor set was obtained from a female donor with multiple sclerosis, enrolled in a pregnancy study. CDR3s include the opening cysteine and the closing phenylalanine or tryptophan. A D gene is named only where the DNA matches it firmly. Clone size is given for some rows only: seen once, a few or many times, or a class if the clone is expanded.

TRBV7-2	TRBJ1-6	-	-	CASSLELYSPLHF	TGTGCCAGCAGCTTGGAGCTTTATTCACCCCTCCACTTT
TRBV29-1	TRBJ1-1	TRBD1	-	CSVDGTGGKDTEAFF	TGCAGCGTCGATGGGACAGGTGGAAAGGACACTGAAGCTTTCTTT
TRBV7-3	TRBJ2-7	TRBD2	-	CASSLTGLAGEEQYF	TGTGCCAGCAGCTTAACGGGACTAGCGGGAGAGGAGCAGTACTTC
TRBV4-3	TRBJ2-7	TRBD2	-	CASSQLTLTSGPSYEQYF	TGCGCCAGCAGCCAACTAACCCTAACTAGCGGACCTTCCTACGAGCAGTACTTC
TRBV9	TRBJ1-2	TRBD1	-	CASSAGQINYGYTF	TGTGCCAGCAGCGCGGGACAGATTAACTATGGCTACACCTTC
TRBV28	TRBJ1-1	-	-	CASSLIPRKTEAFF	TGTGCCAGCAGTTTAATTCCGAGAAAAACTGAAGCTTTCTTT
TRBV5-8	TRBJ1-2	-	once	CASSLVEGIYGYTF	TGTGCCAGCAGCTTGGTTGAGGGCATCTATGGCTACACCTTC
TRBV18	TRBJ2-1	TRBD2	once	CASSTGRGPFNEQFF	TGTGCCAGCTCAACCGGGAGGGGCCCGTTTAATGAGCAGTTCTTC
TRBV27	TRBJ2-7	-	-	CASSPTGQGYYEQYF	TGTGCCAGCAGTCCCACGGGACAAGGATACTACGAGCAGTACTTC
TRBV5-1	TRBJ2-5	TRBD2	-	CASSRTSAQETQYF	TGCGCCAGCAGCCGGACTAGCGCCCAAGAGACCCAGTACTTC
TRBV29-1	TRBJ1-2	TRBD1	-	CSVEKDRGVGGYTF	TGCAGCGTTGAGAAAGACAGGGGCGTGGGAGGCTACACCTTC
TRBV4-3	TRBJ2-6	TRBD2	-	CASSPTSSSGANVLTF	TGCGCCAGCAGCCCGACTAGCAGCTCTGGGGCCAACGTCCTGACTTTC
TRBV15	TRBJ1-3	-	-	CATSTGRGSGNTIYF	TGTGCCACCAGCACGGGGCGGGGATCTGGAAACACCATATATTTT
TRBV9	TRBJ2-2	-	-	CASSVAQRNHTGELFF	TGTGCCAGCAGCGTAGCCCAGCGGAACCACACCGGGGAGCTGTTTTTT
TRBV6-6	TRBJ1-2	TRBD1	few	CASSYDRANYGYTF	TGTGCCAGCAGTTACGACAGGGCTAACTATGGCTACACCTTC
TRBV28	TRBJ2-5	-	once	CASSSTGIETQYF	TGTGCCAGCAGTTCCACAGGGATAGAGACCCAGTACTTC
TRBV19	TRBJ2-4	-	-	CASSNRQLAKNIQYF	TGTGCCAGTAGCAACCGACAGCTAGCCAAAAACATTCAGTACTTC
TRBV6-1	TRBJ2-7	-	-	CASSEVWSFYEQYF	TGTGCCAGCAGTGAAGTTTGGAGTTTTTACGAGCAGTACTTC
TRBV7-2	TRBJ2-7	TRBD1	-	CASSSGTGDYEQYF	TGTGCCAGCAGCTCCGGGACAGGAGATTACGAGCAGTACTTC
TRBV7-2	TRBJ2-3	-	-	CASSLVSPPYF	TGTGCCAGCAGCTTAGTTTCTCCCCCGTATTTT
TRBV9	TRBJ1-1	TRBD1	-	CASSVRTGENTEAFF	TGTGCCAGCAGCGTTAGGACAGGGGAGAACACTGAAGCTTTCTTT
TRBV7-2	TRBJ2-1	TRBD1	-	CASSLGTGVYNEQFF	TGTGCCAGCAGTCTAGGTACAGGGGTATACAATGAGCAGTTCTTC
TRBV11-3	TRBJ2-3	TRBD2	-	CASSPPGLANTQYF	TGTGCCAGCAGCCCGCCGGGACTAGCGAATACGCAGTATTTT
TRBV28	TRBJ1-1	-	-	CASSENRVWSEAFF	TGTGCCAGCAGTGAGAACAGGGTCTGGTCTGAAGCTTTCTTT
TRBV5-1	TRBJ1-1	-	-	CASRRGNTEAFF	TGCGCCAGCAGGCGGGGGAACACTGAAGCTTTCTTT
TRBV7-7	TRBJ2-5	-	once	CASSLALSVETQYF	TGTGCTAGCAGCTTAGCGTTGTCCGTCGAGACCCAGTACTTC
TRBV7-8	TRBJ2-1	-	-	CASSLGKTGVYNEQFF	TGTGCCAGCAGCTTAGGGAAGACGGGAGTCTACAATGAGCAGTTCTTC
TRBV27	TRBJ2-1	TRBD2	-	CASSLSAGGYNEQFF	TGTGCCAGCAGTTTGTCAGCGGGAGGGTACAATGAGCAGTTCTTC
TRBV28	TRBJ2-1	-	-	CASSLPGDEQFF	TGTGCCAGCAGTTTACCGGGGGATGAGCAGTTCTTC